These T cell receptor beta chains were read from a single sample in a study of T cells in Graves' hyperthyroidism and ophthalmopathy. TCRdb fed the multiplex PCR reads into MiXCR, producing one record per CDR3 protein. This sample has a few hundred thousand distinct CDR3 sequences, with roughly an eighth found just once. Sequenced input: blood. All receptors come from a woman aged 40 to 50 with Graves' ophthalmopathy. Each CDR3 is given without its conserved first and last residue.

J: TRBJ2-5
V: TRBV20-1
CDR3: SASRLAKETQY

J: TRBJ1-1
V: TRBV12-5
CDR3: ASGLPGGSRNTEAF

J: TRBJ2-5
V: TRBV7-6
CDR3: ASSTGQGKQETQY

J: TRBJ2-5
V: TRBV20-1
CDR3: SAQPGLAGLQETQY

J: TRBJ2-7
V: TRBV19
CDR3: ASSFGRAYEQY

J: TRBJ2-5
V: TRBV2
CDR3: ASKTGTSIGETQY

J: TRBJ2-7
V: TRBV28
CDR3: ASSLLRDLSYEQY

J: TRBJ2-1
V: TRBV10-3
CDR3: AIRSSHSYNEQF

J: TRBJ2-4
V: TRBV12-3/TRBV12-4
CDR3: ASSASPQPAKNIQY

J: TRBJ2-4
V: TRBV19
CDR3: ASSIRGQGRGGKNIQY

J: TRBJ2-7
V: TRBV11-2
CDR3: ASSLDPSTSEVYEQY

J: TRBJ2-2
V: TRBV6-1
CDR3: ASIVTGNTGELF

J: TRBJ2-3
V: TRBV6-1
CDR3: ASSKDRGRPRTDTQY

J: TRBJ1-2
V: TRBV6-1
CDR3: ASREDRTTNYGYT

J: TRBJ1-1
V: TRBV28
CDR3: ASSLRRSMNTEAF

J: TRBJ2-1
V: TRBV2
CDR3: ASSPTSGVIKINEQF